The 27 T cell receptor beta chains reported below all come from one sample, sequenced in a study of T-cell reconstitution after alpha-beta-depleted transplantation in children. Unique molecular identifiers were incorporated during preparation of the TCRbeta library. TCRdb fed the PCR reads into MiXCR, producing one record per CDR3 protein. Of 450,000 to 600,000 distinct CDR3 sequences in the sample, around 13% were seen once. The sequencing here drew on PBMCs, mostly from graft donor cells, taken 360 days after TCRalphabeta/CD19-depleted stem cell transplant. The source of these receptors is a male patient younger than 18 who had a stem cell transplant for acute myeloid leukemia, so the T cells may come from the graft donor.

The rearrangement joins TRBV5-3 to TRBJ1-2; D might be TRBD1 (6 bases). TRBV5-3 is labeled an ORF, and its function is uncertain. The CDR3 consists of 12 residues. The CDR3 DNA is TGTGCGACAGGCTGGGCCGGCTATGGCTACACCTTC. It encodes CATGWAGYGYTF.

V is TRBV27 and J is TRBJ2-5; either TRBD1 or TRBD2 may supply D (5 bases each). V lost 4 bases and J 1 base, leaving 10 bases between the germline ends. The CDR3 consists of 14 residues. The germline gives CDR1 MNHEY, CDR2 SMNVEV (reference sequence). The CDR3 DNA follows: TGTGCCAGCAGTTCGTGGGGGAGCCAAGAGACCCAGTACTTC. This sequence encodes CASSSWGSQETQYF.

In this sample, this clonotype turned up many times. The J gene is TRBJ2-7, the V gene TRBV12-3 or TRBV12-4, with 11 bases identical to TRBD2. The CDR3 contains 15 residues. With V trimmed by 5 bases and J by 5 bases, 8 bases remained unmatched. The CDR3 DNA is TGTGCCAGCAGTCCTATAGCGGGAGGGCTCCACGAGCAGTACTTC. Its translation is CASSPIAGGLHEQYF.

The chain carries TRBV16 and TRBJ1-6; 8 bases align to TRBD1. Germline assignment: CDR1 KGHSY and CDR2 FQNENV. The CDR3 contains 16 residues. V trimming: 3 bases; J trimming: 6 bases; junction bases outside the gene matches: 7. CDR3 sequence: CASSHTPGQVNSPLHF. In DNA form, the CDR3 reads TGTGCCAGCAGCCATACGCCGGGACAGGTTAATTCACCCCTCCACTTT.

The table lists this clonotype with a few counts. The V and J genes are TRBV5-1 and TRBJ2-7; perhaps TRBD1 as D (6 bases). This CDR3 spans 15 amino acids. Germline-derived CDR1 and CDR2 are SGHRS and YFSETQ. The V gene lost 5 bases and the J gene lost 2 bases, with 17 bases spanning the gap. CDR3 in amino acids: CASRLTGTPAYEQYF. The CDR3 nucleotides read TGCGCCAGCAGGCTGACCGGGACACCTGCCTACGAGCAGTACTTC.

This clonotype has just a few counts. The chain uses TRBV7-2 and TRBJ2-1; perhaps D is TRBD1 or TRBD2 (5 bases each). Germline CDR1 reads SGHTA; CDR2 reads FQGNSA. V lost 4 bases and J 3 bases, leaving 13 bases between the germline ends. The CDR3 is 15 residues long. For the CDR3, the DNA is TGTGCCAGCAGCTCCGGGACCGGAGACTACAATGAGCAGTTCTTC. Translated, it gives CASSSGTGDYNEQFF.

There are a few counts of this clonotype. The V call is TRBV29-1, the J call TRBJ2-7, with TRBD1 as a possible D gene (6 bases). Trimming took off 5 bases at V and 3 bases at J, with 17 bases between the two ends. The CDR3 runs to 14 residues. CDR1 is SQVTM, CDR2 ANQGSEA, per germline. The CDR3 sequence: CSVRPRDNNYEQYF. The CDR3 DNA reads as TGCAGCGTTCGCCCCCGGGACAACAACTACGAGCAGTACTTC.

The rearrangement links TRBV18 to TRBJ2-7; D perhaps matches TRBD2 (6 bases). This CDR3 comprises 17 residues. Trimming pared 6 bases from V and 2 bases from J, leaving 23 bases between. Germline V gene sequence: CDR1 KGHSH, CDR2 LQKENI. Here the CDR3 reads CASSLGLTGRTPYEQYF. The CDR3 region has the DNA TGTGCCAGCTCGCTAGGGTTAACCGGGAGAACTCCCTACGAGCAGTACTTC.

The chain has TRBV12-3 or TRBV12-4 and TRBJ2-2, with unresolved D. Trimming pared 9 bases from V and 4 bases from J, leaving 18 bases between. The CDR3 runs 15 residues. This CDR3 reads CASSSASDLTGELFF. For the CDR3, the DNA is TGTGCCAGTTCGTCTGCCTCGGATCTCACCGGGGAGCTGTTTTTT.

This clonotype has only a few counts. The V call is TRBV29-1, the J call TRBJ2-1; D is unresolved. The length of the CDR3 is 13 residues. CDR1 is SQVTM and CDR2 is ANQGSEA in the germline V gene. The V end was cut by 6 bases, the J end by 5 bases, with 14 bases between. The CDR3 is CSVTPGTHNEQFF. CDR3 DNA sequence: TGCAGCGTCACACCCGGTACACACAATGAGCAGTTCTTC.

This clonotype was seen only a few times. The rearrangement links TRBV28 to TRBJ2-2, with unresolved D. Germline V gene sequence: CDR1 MDHEN, CDR2 SYDVKM. The ends were cut back, 6 bases at V and 4 bases at J, with 6 bases in the middle. The CDR3 is made up of 12 amino acids. The CDR3 DNA sequence: TGTGCCAGCAGCGCCGGCACCGGGGAGCTGTTTTTT. Translation gives CASSAGTGELFF.

Many counts were recorded for this clonotype. This rearrangement joins TRBV28 to TRBJ2-7, with TRBD2 identical over 14 bases. CDR3 length equals 14 residues. Germline CDR1 is MDHEN and CDR2 is SYDVKM. Trimming cost V 5 bases and J 5 bases; bases outside gene matches: 2. The CDR3 DNA is TGTGCCAGCAGTCGGGGACTAGCGGGAGACGAGCAGTACTTC. The encoded protein is CASSRGLAGDEQYF.

The V gene is TRBV29-1, the J gene TRBJ2-5; 7 bases fit TRBD2. This CDR3 has 13 amino acids. From germline, CDR1 is SQVTM and CDR2 ANQGSEA. V was clipped by 8 bases and J by 7 bases; unmatched bases: 13. CDR3 amino acids: CSTLEAGKVTQYF. CDR3 bases: TGCAGCACATTGGAAGCGGGAAAGGTGACCCAGTACTTC.

This clonotype has just a few counts. The chain is built from TRBV7-9 and TRBJ2-2; maybe TRBD1 (5 bases). The length of the CDR3 is 16 residues. V lost 4 bases, J lost 3 bases, and 15 bases lay in between. Germline V lookup: CDR1 SEHNR, CDR2 FQNEAQ (reference sequence). CDR3 residues: CASSSHGAEYTGELFF. Written as DNA, the CDR3 is TGTGCCAGCAGCTCCCATGGGGCAGAATACACCGGGGAGCTGTTTTTT.

This sequence joins TRBV29-1 and TRBJ1-6; 8 nucleotides match TRBD1. Trimming removed 5 bases from V and 9 bases from J; junction bases left unmatched: 6. The CDR3 totals 13 residues. Germline CDR1 is SQVTM and CDR2 is ANQGSEA. CDR3 in amino acids: CSVRGTGGSPLHF. CDR3 nucleotide sequence: TGCAGCGTTCGGGGGACAGGTGGTTCACCCCTCCACTTT.

This clonotype was picked up one time. The chain carries TRBV12-3 or TRBV12-4 and TRBJ1-6, with unresolved D. Between the trimmed V and J ends, which lost 6 bases and 10 bases, there was a span of 13 bases. The CDR3 contains 13 residues. CDR3 amino acids: CASSPDYGSPLHF. As DNA, the CDR3 is TGTGCCAGCAGCCCAGACTACGGGTCACCCCTCCACTTT.

This clonotype was seen a handful of times. This chain links TRBV19 with TRBJ2-2; TRBD1 matches 7 bases. The CDR3 sequence is 14 residues long. Trimming took 10 bases from V and 3 from J; bases not matched to a gene: 8. CDR1 is LNHDA, CDR2 SQIVND, per germline (reference sequence). DNA of the CDR3: TGTGCCACCTCCGAGGGGGCGGACACCGGGGAGCTGTTTTTT. Translated, it gives CATSEGADTGELFF.

The rearrangement links TRBV5-1 to TRBJ2-7, with 7 positions matching TRBD2. J gave up 2 bases and V 5 bases, and 10 bases lay outside the gene matches. CDR1 is SGHRS, CDR2 YFSETQ, per germline. CDR3 length: 15 residues. DNA for the CDR3: TGCGCCAGCAGAGGCCCCGGGACTACCCCCTACGAGCAGTACTTC. It specifies CASRGPGTTPYEQYF.

This clonotype was recorded many times. The chain combines TRBV5-4 with TRBJ2-1; D uncertain. The CDR3 sequence is 13 residues long. Deletions cut 1 base from V and 5 bases from J, with 7 bases between. Germline V gene sequence: CDR1 SGHNT, CDR2 YYREEE (reference sequence). DNA of the CDR3: TGTGCCAGCAGCTTGTTTCTTCACAATGAGCAGTTCTTC. This sequence encodes CASSLFLHNEQFF.

This clonotype was found many times. V and J are TRBV29-1 and TRBJ2-5; D is ambiguous. Germline V gene data show CDR1 as SQVTM and CDR2 as ANQGSEA. V was cut by 1 base and J by 0 bases, with 6 bases left in between. The CDR3 contains 13 residues. The CDR3 here is CSVEGEDQETQYF. The CDR3, as DNA: TGCAGCGTTGAAGGCGAAGACCAAGAGACCCAGTACTTC.

Concerning this clonotype: A much larger clone differs by one base, so this may be a read error. The gene calls are TRBV7-3 and TRBJ1-1; D possibly corresponds to TRBD1 (6 bases). The CDR3 covers 15 residues. The germline V gene encodes CDR1 SGHTA and CDR2 FQGTGA. CDR3 sequence reads: CASSLHGQLNTDAFF. The CDR3 DNA is TGTGCCAGCAGCTTGCACGGACAGTTGAACACTGATGCTTTCTTT.

As for this clonotype: Relative to the germline gene, one junction end is altered; a read error may explain this. The chain is built from TRBV29-1 and TRBJ2-5; D might be TRBD1 (5 bases). This CDR3 has 10 residues. Germline CDR1 and CDR2: SQVTM and ANQGSEA. The CDR3 is CIVGEETQYF. The DNA of the CDR3 is TGTATCGTAGGGGAAGAGACCCAGTACTTC.

This clonotype was seen many times. At one end, the junction sequence differs from germline, possibly due to a read error. The chain joins TRBV18 to TRBJ2-7, with 8 nucleotides matching TRBD1. Germline V gene sequence: CDR1 KGHSH, CDR2 LQKENI. The CDR3 sequence is 11 residues long. In DNA, the CDR3 is TGTGCCAGCTCACCCGGACAGGGAATCGACTTC. It encodes CASSPGQGIDF.

The CDR3 loop reads CASSSGGLQYNEQFF. CDR3 bases: TGTGCCAGCAGTTCCGGGGGCCTTCAGTACAATGAGCAGTTCTTC. The gene calls are TRBV12-3 or TRBV12-4 and TRBJ2-1; D tentatively fits TRBD1 or TRBD2 (6 bases each). Trimming took 4 bases from V and 4 from J, leaving 14 bases between them. The CDR3 is made up of 15 amino acids.

This chain uses TRBV23-1 with TRBJ2-3; D not certain. TRBV23-1 is an open reading frame whose function is uncertain. The CDR3 consists of 13 residues. V was cut by 9 bases and J by 2 bases, with 12 bases left in between. Here the CDR3 reads CASTCAHTDTQYF. The CDR3 nucleotides are TGCGCCAGTACTTGTGCCCACACAGATACGCAGTATTTT.

This clonotype was recorded a few times. The chain carries TRBV28 and TRBJ2-7; 13 bases match TRBD2. The CDR3 has 16 residues. With 3 bases clipped from V and 3 bases from J, the junction kept 5 bases outside the gene matches. Germline V lookup: CDR1 MDHEN, CDR2 SYDVKM. The DNA of the CDR3 is TGTGCCAGCAGTTTGCTCGGGACTAGCGGGAACTACGAGCAGTACTTC. This encodes CASSLLGTSGNYEQYF.

This clonotype was seen more than once but under ten times. This sequence joins TRBV7-9 and TRBJ2-7, with 9 bases identical to TRBD1. Germline loops: CDR1 SEHNR, CDR2 FQNEAQ (reference sequence). J lost 4 bases, V lost 3 bases, and 4 bases had no gene match. This CDR3 comprises 14 residues. The DNA for the CDR3 is TGTGCCAGCAGCTTCCAGGGACAGGGATACGAGCAGTACTTC. As protein: CASSFQGQGYEQYF.